The 19 T cell receptor beta chains listed next were all sequenced from one sample in a study of cytomegalovirus exposure and HLA in healthy donors. Both 60 Vbeta primers and 13 Jbeta primers went into the PCR. Sequencing used immunoSEQ multiplex PCR; TCRdb keeps in-frame clones, though not all of them. The sample lists 150,000 to 200,000 clones; approximately 84% were seen once. The specimen sequenced was PBMCs. The origin of the receptors is a woman in her forties in good health and CMV-seropositive.

The chain couples TRBV19 to TRBJ2-2, with D perhaps TRBD2 (5 bases). Germline values: CDR1 LNHDA, CDR2 SQIVND (reference sequence). The V end lost 3 bases, the J end lost 1 base, and 9 bases lay between the germline ends. CDR3 size: 15 residues. CDR3 bases: TGTGCCAGTAGTATCTTGGCGGGGAACACCGGGGAGCTGTTTTTT. This codes for CASSILAGNTGELFF. The variable domain in full, completed from reference TRBV19 and TRBJ2-2, reads DGGITQSPKYLFRKEGQNVTLSCEQNLNHDAMYWYRQDPGQGLRLIYYSQIVNDFQKGDIAEGYSVSREKKESFPLTVTSAQKNPTAFYLCASSILAGNTGELFFGEGSRLTVL.

The chain employs TRBV13 and TRBJ1-6; 7 bases agree with TRBD1. With 5 bases clipped from V and 7 bases from J, the junction kept 8 bases outside the gene matches. CDR3 length equals 15 residues. Germline V gene lookup returns CDR1 PRHDT and CDR2 FYEKMQ (reference sequence). CDR3 bases: TGTGCCAGCAGCGAACCGGGACAGATGAATTCACCCCTCCACTTT. It is translated as CASSEPGQMNSPLHF.

Turning to this clone: Germline and junction disagree at one end, which may indicate a read error. The genes are TRBV5-6 and TRBJ1-5; D is unclear. Germline V lookup: CDR1 SGHDT, CDR2 YYEEEE. This CDR3 has 13 amino acids. CDR3 nucleotide sequence: TGTGCCGGCAGGAAGGGAGAGGGTCAGCCCCAGCATTTT. This codes for CAGRKGEGQPQHF. The variable domain in full, with the rest retrieved from reference TRBV5-6 and TRBJ1-5, is DAGVTQSPTHLIKTRGQQVTLRCSPKSGHDTVSWYQQALGQGPQFIFQYYEEEERQRGNFPDRFSGHQFPNYSSELNVNALLLGDSALYLCAGRKGEGQPQHFGDGTRLSIL.

V gene TRBV7-2 combines with J gene TRBJ2-5, with D perhaps matching TRBD2 (5 bases). CDR1 and CDR2 from the germline V gene are SGHTA and FQGNSA. Trimming stripped 7 bases from V and 1 base from J, with 19 bases between. This CDR3 has 16 residues. Here the CDR3 reads CASTYGLGGGQETQYF. The CDR3 DNA sequence: TGTGCCAGCACCTATGGACTCGGTGGTGGCCAAGAGACCCAGTACTTC.

The gene calls are TRBV19 and TRBJ2-7; TRBD1 aligns across 9 bases. V shed 6 bases, J shed 2 bases, and the junction held 5 bases outside the gene matches. The V gene's germline CDR1 is LNHDA and CDR2 SQIVND (reference sequence). The CDR3 covers 14 residues. The CDR3 loop reads CASSPTGGPYEQYF. DNA of the CDR3: TGTGCCAGTAGCCCGACAGGGGGACCCTACGAGCAGTACTTC.

This sequence joins TRBV30 and TRBJ2-4, with TRBD1 identical over 7 bases. The V gene's germline CDR1 is GTSNPN and CDR2 SVGIG (reference sequence). CDR3 length: 13 residues. The trim removed 1 base at V and 14 bases at J, leaving 11 bases unmatched. CDR3 amino acids: CAWSASDRVGEYF. The CDR3 nucleotides read TGTGCCTGGAGTGCCTCCGACAGGGTCGGCGAGTACTTC.

V gene TRBV30 combines with J gene TRBJ1-4; D remains unclear. The germline gives CDR1 GTSNPN, CDR2 SVGIG (reference sequence). Trimming left V 4 bases short and J 2 bases short, with 11 bases between. This CDR3 is 14 amino acids long. DNA for the CDR3: TGTGCCTGGAAACGCCTGGGCACTAATGAAAAACTGTTTTTT. This encodes CAWKRLGTNEKLFF. Complete variable domain (other parts from reference TRBV30 and TRBJ1-4): SQTIHQWPATLVQPVGSPLSLECTVEGTSNPNLYWYRQAAGRGLQLLFYSVGIGQISSEVPQNLSASRPQDRQFILSSKKLLLSDSGFYLCAWKRLGTNEKLFFGSGTQLSVL.

The V and J genes are TRBV4-1 and TRBJ2-3; 12 nucleotides match TRBD2. The V segment lost 2 bases and the J segment 1 base; nucleotides outside the gene matches: 4. This CDR3 is built from 17 residues. Germline CDR1 MGHRA, CDR2 YSYEKL. CDR3 sequence (DNA): TGCGCCAGCAGCCAAACTAGCGGGGGGCAGGGCACAGATACGCAGTATTTT. It encodes CASSQTSGGQGTDTQYF.

This clone was seen more than once but under ten times. The CDR3 DNA follows: TGTGCCAGCAGGCTGGGGGCAGGTTATCAGCCCCAGCATTTT. Its protein is CASRLGAGYQPQHF. The rearrangement uses TRBV28 and TRBJ1-5; tentative D call: TRBD1 (6 bases). Trimming took 6 bases from V and 5 from J, leaving 14 bases between them. Germline CDR1 MDHEN, CDR2 SYDVKM. This CDR3 contains 14 residues.

This clone was observed a handful of times. V gene TRBV30 combines with J gene TRBJ1-1; 8 positions agree with TRBD1. Germline V gene sequence: CDR1 GTSNPN, CDR2 SVGIG (reference sequence). The CDR3 is 14 amino acids. Trimming cost V 1 base and J 5 bases; bases outside gene matches: 6. The CDR3 region is CAWSESRGRTEAFF. Written as DNA, the CDR3 is TGTGCCTGGAGTGAATCCAGGGGGCGAACTGAAGCTTTCTTT.

The rearrangement uses TRBV5-1 and TRBJ2-7; TRBD1 agrees at 7 bases. After removal of 4 bases from V and 3 bases from J, the junction contained 4 bases not matched to a gene. This CDR3 is 13 amino acids long. Germline CDR1 and CDR2: SGHRS and YFSETQ. The CDR3 sequence is CASSTGQSYEQYF. The CDR3 nucleotides are TGCGCCAGCAGCACGGGACAGAGCTACGAGCAGTACTTC.

This CDR3 is CASSPDGDSANYGYTF. The CDR3 nucleotides read TGTGCCAGCAGCCCGGACGGGGACAGTGCTAACTATGGCTACACCTTC. The rearrangement uses TRBV7-2 and TRBJ1-2, with 7 bases identical to TRBD1. This CDR3 contains 16 residues. Germline V lookup: CDR1 SGHTA, CDR2 FQGNSA. V lost 5 bases, J lost 0 bases, and 9 bases stayed unmatched.

V gene TRBV5-4 combines with J gene TRBJ2-1; 11 positions agree with TRBD2. The CDR3 has 14 residues. Germline V gives CDR1 SGHNT, CDR2 YYREEE (reference sequence). V lost 4 bases to trimming and J lost 5 bases; unmatched junction nucleotides: 2. CDR3 in amino acids: CASSPLAGDNEQFF. The CDR3, as DNA: TGTGCCAGCAGCCCACTAGCGGGGGACAATGAGCAGTTCTTC. The variable domain in full, completed from reference TRBV5-4 and TRBJ2-1, reads ETGVTQSPTHLIKTRGQQVTLRCSSQSGHNTVSWYQQALGQGPQFIFQYYREEENGRGNFPPRFSGLQFPNYSSELNVNALELDDSALYLCASSPLAGDNEQFFGPGTRLTVL.

The genes are TRBV15 and TRBJ1-1; TRBD1 agrees at 7 bases. V was clipped by 2 bases and J by 1 base; unmatched bases: 4. The germline gives CDR1 LNHNV, CDR2 YYDKDF (reference sequence). The CDR3 is 15 residues long. The CDR3 spells CATSRTGTANTEAFF. The CDR3 nucleotides are TGTGCCACCAGCAGAACCGGGACAGCGAACACTGAAGCTTTCTTT.

The rearrangement joins TRBV5-4 to TRBJ2-1; 10 bases align to TRBD2. Germline V gene lookup returns CDR1 SGHNT and CDR2 YYREEE (reference sequence). This CDR3 is 16 amino acids long. V gave up 3 bases and J gave up 7 bases; unmatched junction bases: 10. The CDR3 protein is CASSWKKRGGLNEQFF. CDR3 DNA: TGTGCCAGCAGCTGGAAGAAGCGGGGGGGCTTAAATGAGCAGTTCTTC.

The chain uses TRBV9 and TRBJ2-5; 7 bases align to TRBD2. The CDR3 consists of 12 residues. Germline CDR1 and CDR2: SGDLS and YYNGEE. The J segment lost 9 bases and the V segment lost 0 bases, leaving 2 bases of the junction unmatched. The CDR3 loop reads CASSVDRGAQYF. DNA for the CDR3: TGTGCCAGCAGCGTAGATCGGGGGGCCCAGTACTTC.

V and J are TRBV10-3 and TRBJ1-1, with a tentative D call TRBD1 (5 bases). With 7 bases removed from V and 3 bases from J, the gap between germline ends came to 12 bases. Per germline, CDR1 ENHRY and CDR2 SYGVKD. The CDR3 runs to 13 residues. The CDR3 sequence: CAITDSTYTEAFF. The CDR3 bases are TGTGCCATCACCGACAGTACGTACACTGAAGCTTTCTTT.

The chain is built from TRBV19 and TRBJ1-5; D gene uncertain. The germline V gene encodes CDR1 LNHDA and CDR2 SQIVND (reference sequence). The V end was cut by 5 bases, the J end by 0 bases, with 8 bases between. The CDR3 runs to 14 residues. The CDR3 DNA is TGTGCCAGTAGTCAACAGTTTAGCAATCAGCCCCAGCATTTT. Residues: CASSQQFSNQPQHF. Based on the CDR3 plus reference TRBV19 and TRBJ1-5, the full variable domain is DGGITQSPKYLFRKEGQNVTLSCEQNLNHDAMYWYRQDPGQGLRLIYYSQIVNDFQKGDIAEGYSVSREKKESFPLTVTSAQKNPTAFYLCASSQQFSNQPQHFGDGTRLSIL.

V and J are TRBV18 and TRBJ1-4; no reliable D call. Germline CDR1 is KGHSH and CDR2 is LQKENI. The CDR3 is 11 amino acids. Trimming stripped 5 bases from V and 6 bases from J, with 4 bases between. The CDR3 nucleotides are TGTGCCAGCTCATCGGATGAAAAACTGTTTTTT. This codes for CASSSDEKLFF. Full variable domain (outside the CDR3, taken from reference TRBV18 and TRBJ1-4): NAGVMQNPRHLVRRRGQEARLRCSPMKGHSHVYWYRQLPEEGLKFMVYLQKENIIDESGMPKERFSAEFPKEGPSILRIQQVVRGDSAAYFCASSSDEKLFFGSGTQLSVL.